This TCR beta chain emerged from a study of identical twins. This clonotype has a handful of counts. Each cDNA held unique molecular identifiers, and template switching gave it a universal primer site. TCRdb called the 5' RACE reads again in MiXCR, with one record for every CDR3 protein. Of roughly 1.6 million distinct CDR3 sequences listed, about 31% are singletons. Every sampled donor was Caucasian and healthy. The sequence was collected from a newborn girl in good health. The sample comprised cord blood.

The chain's CDR3 is CSERGNTDTQYF. The CDR3 DNA follows: TGCAGTGAGCGGGGGAACACAGATACGCAGTATTTT. The chain uses TRBV20-1 and TRBJ2-3, with 8 bases identical to TRBD2. The CDR3 consists of 12 residues. CDR1 is DFQATT, CDR2 SNEGSKA, per germline (reference sequence). V gave up 7 bases and J gave up 2 bases; unmatched junction bases: 2.